The next 4 T cell receptor beta chains were all read from a single sample in a study of Ad26.COV2.S vaccination and SARS-CoV-2 variants. Stated treatment: 15 to 20 received Ad26.COV2.S at low or high dose, single or two shots; 5 received placebo; per-sample allocation not given. Samples came from day 63 after the first vaccine or placebo injection. TCRdb keeps only in-frame clones here, not all; method: immunoSEQ multiplex PCR. This sample yields a few hundred thousand clones, of which around four fifths are seen a single time; more than 7% belongs to the top ten. Sequenced material: peripheral blood, taken in a trial of Ad26.COV2.S vaccine versus placebo. The receptors were gathered from a person aged 18 to 59 who received the Ad26.COV2.S COVID-19 vaccine or a placebo.

This clone was observed a few times. The J gene is TRBJ1-5, the V gene TRBV2, with 7 bases lining up with TRBD1. The CDR3 consists of 15 residues. The ends lost 3 bases at V and 0 bases at J; junction bases unmatched: 2. Germline CDR1 reads SNHLY; CDR2 reads FYNNEI. CDR3 nucleotide sequence: TGTGCCAGCAGTGAGACAGGGCATAGCAATCAGCCCCAGCATTTT. It is translated as CASSETGHSNQPQHF.

The V and J genes are TRBV7-3 and TRBJ2-5; no clear D. The V end lost 5 bases, the J end lost 2 bases, and 12 bases lay between the germline ends. The germline CDR1 and CDR2 sequences are SGHTA and FQGTGA. The CDR3 has 14 residues. CDR3 in DNA: TGTGCCAGCAGCCCAGGCGCGGCACAAGAGACCCAGTACTTC. This codes for CASSPGAAQETQYF.

The genes are TRBV11-1 and TRBJ2-1; D gene ambiguous. Germline CDR1 and CDR2: SGHAT and FQDESV (reference sequence). The CDR3 length is 12 residues. The V gene lost 11 bases and the J gene lost 3 bases, with 11 bases spanning the gap. CDR3 region: CAARTGYNEQFF. For the CDR3, the DNA is TGTGCCGCGCGAACTGGCTACAATGAGCAGTTCTTC.

This clone was seen a few times. The chain is built from TRBV2 and TRBJ1-5, with D perhaps matching TRBD1 (6 bases). Trimming stripped 3 bases from V and 6 bases from J, with 12 bases between. The CDR3 has 14 residues. From germline, CDR1 is SNHLY and CDR2 FYNNEI. The CDR3 protein is CASSDSQGGQPQHF. The CDR3 DNA reads TGTGCCAGCAGTGATTCACAGGGCGGTCAGCCCCAGCATTTT. Together with reference TRBV2 and TRBJ1-5, the CDR3 gives the full variable domain: EPEVTQTPSHQVTQMGQEVILRCVPISNHLYFYWYRQILGQKVEFLVSFYNNEISEKSEIFDDQFSVERPDGSNFTLKIRSTKLEDSAMYFCASSDSQGGQPQHFGDGTRLSIL.